These T cell receptor beta chains were read from a single sample in a study of T cell changes during pregnancy in multiple sclerosis. Measured with immunoSEQ multiplex PCR; TCRdb has only the in-frame clones, and not every one. This sample has approximately 58,000 clones, with around 92% found just once. Specimen: peripheral blood, collected in the second trimester of pregnancy. The receptors were gathered from a female donor in good health, enrolled as a control in a pregnancy study. Each CDR3 is given without its conserved first and last residue. Each record gives: J gene, V gene, CDR3 length, D gene, CDR3 protein. The D gene is left open where the match is weak.

j_gene: TRBJ1-1; v_gene: TRBV29-1; len: 13; d_gene: .; CDR3aa: SAPGRGGKNTEAF
j_gene: TRBJ1-2; v_gene: TRBV5-1; len: 9; d_gene: .; CDR3aa: ASSSDSLYT
j_gene: TRBJ1-2; v_gene: TRBV6-1; len: 12; d_gene: .; CDR3aa: ASGQGGGGYGYT
j_gene: TRBJ2-7; v_gene: TRBV29-1; len: 9; d_gene: TRBD2; CDR3aa: SVEVRGEQY
j_gene: TRBJ2-1; v_gene: TRBV30; len: 11; d_gene: TRBD2; CDR3aa: AWRPRAGAEQF
j_gene: .; v_gene: TRBV10-1; len: 11; d_gene: .; CDR3aa: ASSKLYYGEQY
j_gene: TRBJ1-4; v_gene: TRBV7-2; len: 14; d_gene: .; CDR3aa: ASSLAGTLTNEKLF
j_gene: TRBJ2-7; v_gene: TRBV7-2; len: 10; d_gene: .; CDR3aa: ASSQNSYEQY
j_gene: TRBJ1-2; v_gene: TRBV5-1; len: 13; d_gene: .; CDR3aa: ASSLSFDRGYGYT
j_gene: TRBJ1-1; v_gene: TRBV25-1; len: 14; d_gene: TRBD1; CDR3aa: ASSGWTNRGRTEAF
j_gene: TRBJ2-1; v_gene: TRBV11-3; len: 11; d_gene: .; CDR3aa: ASSSETNNEQF
j_gene: TRBJ1-1; v_gene: TRBV28; len: 13; d_gene: .; CDR3aa: ASKGGSTARTEAF
j_gene: TRBJ2-3; v_gene: TRBV9; len: 11; d_gene: .; CDR3aa: ASSVASTDTQY